This T cell receptor (beta chain) is drawn from a study of cytomegalovirus exposure and HLA in healthy donors. Whole-study context: Later analysis reported that the 130 or so validation repertoires shared the platform of the 650 to 700 first-cohort repertoires. Overall study findings and caveats: The study found most TCR sequences rare, yet found some public TCRs in many donors.

Of note for this clone: The antigen is unknown.

The donors were in the roughly 110-subject validation cohort; that cohort was separate from the roughly 730-subject first cohort. V was shortened by 6 bases and J by 2 bases, with 11 bases between the two germline ends. The CDR3 is 13 residues long. Germline V gives CDR1 KGHSH, CDR2 LQKENI. Generated by immunoSEQ multiplex PCR, the TCRdb table keeps only in-frame clones and is missing some. The sample contains roughly 260,000 clones, around 90% of which appear only once. The chain combines TRBV18 with TRBJ2-7, with a weak D call TRBD1 (6 bases). The TCR sequence derives from a woman under 30 in good health and CMV-seronegative. The sequenced sample consisted of PBMCs. This CDR3 is CASSVGQPYEQYF. The CDR3 DNA follows: TGTGCCAGCTCGGTTGGACAGCCCTACGAGCAGTACTTC.